Listed below are T cell receptor beta chains from one sample, sequenced in a study of PD-1 blockade in classical Hodgkin lymphoma. Some clones are missing from TCRdb's copy, which holds only in-frame ones; the method was immunoSEQ multiplex PCR. The sample lists 55,000 to 80,000 clones; approximately 94% were seen once. The input for sequencing was peripheral blood mononuclear cells (PBMCs), taken at baseline. Source of these receptors: a human donor with classical Hodgkin lymphoma. CDR3s include the opening cysteine and the closing phenylalanine or tryptophan. Fields, in order: J gene, D gene, V gene, CDR3 protein, CDR3 DNA. D genes are given only for firm matches.

TRBJ2-7 NA TRBV27 CASSQPGQVYEQYF TGTGCCAGCAGCCAACCCGGACAAGTCTACGAGCAGTACTTC
TRBJ2-2 NA TRBV29-1 CSARPGGGTGELFF TGCAGCGCCCGACCTGGGGGCGGCACCGGGGAGCTGTTTTTT
TRBJ1-1 NA TRBV11-1 CASSSDSRRNTEAFF TGTGCCAGCAGCTCGGACAGCCGAAGGAACACTGAAGCTTTCTTT
TRBJ1-2 NA TRBV7-9 CASSLEVGPNYGYTF TGTGCCAGCAGCTTAGAGGTGGGACCTAACTATGGCTACACCTTC
TRBJ2-2 NA TRBV6-6 CAARPGQNTGELFF TGTGCCGCGCGTCCGGGACAGAACACCGGGGAGCTGTTTTTT
TRBJ2-7 NA TRBV6-1 CASKFWGTSYEQYF TGTGCCAGCAAGTTTTGGGGGACATCCTACGAGCAGTACTTC
TRBJ2-7 NA TRBV14 CASSRTGTPYEQYF TGTGCCAGCAGCCGAACAGGGACTCCCTACGAGCAGTACTTC
TRBJ1-1 TRBD1 TRBV4-1 CASSQQQGRGNTEAFF TGCGCCAGCAGCCAACAACAGGGGCGTGGGAACACTGAAGCTTTCTTT
TRBJ2-3 NA TRBV29-1 CSTFTDTQYF TGCAGCACATTCACAGATACGCAGTATTTT
TRBJ2-3 TRBD2 TRBV4-3 CASSQASGGTDTQYF TGCGCCAGCAGCCAAGCTAGCGGGGGCACAGATACGCAGTATTTT
TRBJ1-1 TRBD1 TRBV7-2 CASSFRQGASTEAFF TGTGCCAGCAGCTTTCGACAGGGGGCCAGCACTGAAGCTTTCTTT
TRBJ2-3 NA TRBV18 CASSPPAGPTDTQYF TGTGCCAGCTCACCTCCGGCAGGGCCCACAGATACGCAGTATTTT
TRBJ2-3 NA TRBV29-1 CSVGELGPWSQYF TGCAGCGTTGGGGAGCTTGGGCCTTGGTCGCAGTATTTT
TRBJ1-1 NA TRBV27 CASSLSSGGDTEAFF TGTGCCAGCAGTTTATCATCGGGTGGGGACACTGAAGCTTTCTTT
TRBJ2-7 TRBD1 TRBV5-4 CASSPGQGSEQYF TGTGCCAGCAGCCCGGGACAGGGGTCCGAGCAGTACTTC
TRBJ1-2 NA TRBV13 CASSGPGWGHYGYTF TGTGCCAGCAGCGGCCCCGGATGGGGCCACTATGGCTACACCTTC